This is a list of T cell receptor beta chains from one sample in a study of blood T cells in healthy people across ages. TCRdb processed the 5' RACE reads anew with MiXCR; each CDR3 protein has one entry. The sample has roughly 680,000 distinct CDR3 sequences, 52% seen once. The sequencing input was blood. All receptors derive from an elderly woman in good health. CDR3s include the opening cysteine and the closing phenylalanine or tryptophan. Fields, in order: clone size, V gene, D gene, J gene, CDR3 protein, CDR3 DNA. D genes are given only for firm matches. Some rows mark clone size as missing; the rest say once, few, many or name a class of expanded clone.

clone size: .
V gene: TRBV4-2
D gene: TRBD1
J gene: TRBJ2-3
CDR3 protein: CASSPDRGSADTQYF
CDR3 DNA: TGTGCCAGCAGCCCGGACAGGGGGAGCGCAGATACGCAGTATTTT

clone size: many
V gene: TRBV7-3
D gene: .
J gene: TRBJ2-3
CDR3 protein: CASSFQGGTDTQYF
CDR3 DNA: TGTGCCAGCAGCTTTCAAGGGGGTACAGATACGCAGTATTTT

clone size: .
V gene: TRBV15
D gene: .
J gene: TRBJ2-6
CDR3 protein: CATSQGHSGANVLTF
CDR3 DNA: TGTGCCACCAGTCAGGGGCACTCTGGGGCCAACGTCCTGACTTTC

clone size: .
V gene: TRBV7-9
D gene: TRBD2
J gene: TRBJ2-4
CDR3 protein: CASSLRADWLAVKNIQYF
CDR3 DNA: TGTGCCAGCAGCTTACGAGCGGACTGGCTAGCGGTCAAAAACATTCAGTACTTC

clone size: many
V gene: TRBV9
D gene: .
J gene: TRBJ2-1
CDR3 protein: CASSAAVGPYNEQFF
CDR3 DNA: TGTGCCAGCAGCGCCGCCGTAGGCCCCTACAATGAGCAGTTCTTC

clone size: .
V gene: TRBV7-2
D gene: .
J gene: TRBJ1-5
CDR3 protein: CASSPSTLNQPQHF
CDR3 DNA: TGTGCCAGCAGCCCGTCGACACTTAATCAGCCCCAGCATTTT

clone size: many
V gene: TRBV4-1
D gene: TRBD1
J gene: TRBJ1-1
CDR3 protein: CASSFRTGGEAFF
CDR3 DNA: TGCGCCAGCAGCTTCCGGACAGGGGGTGAAGCTTTCTTT

clone size: few
V gene: TRBV18
D gene: .
J gene: TRBJ2-2
CDR3 protein: CASSPTGTPNTGELFF
CDR3 DNA: TGTGCCAGCTCACCAACCGGGACTCCGAACACCGGGGAGCTGTTTTTT

clone size: few
V gene: TRBV27
D gene: .
J gene: TRBJ2-1
CDR3 protein: CASFPAGSSYNEQFF
CDR3 DNA: TGTGCCAGTTTCCCCGCGGGGAGCTCCTACAATGAGCAGTTCTTC

clone size: .
V gene: TRBV28
D gene: .
J gene: TRBJ2-4
CDR3 protein: CASSPNRAQLAKNIQYF
CDR3 DNA: TGTGCCAGCAGTCCGAACAGGGCCCAGCTAGCCAAAAACATTCAGTACTTC

clone size: .
V gene: TRBV7-9
D gene: TRBD2
J gene: TRBJ2-5
CDR3 protein: CASSRTSVQETQYF
CDR3 DNA: TGTGCCAGCAGCCGTACTAGCGTCCAAGAGACCCAGTACTTC

clone size: .
V gene: TRBV6-4
D gene: .
J gene: TRBJ1-1
CDR3 protein: CASSDSSEGAEAFF
CDR3 DNA: TGTGCCAGCAGTGACTCTTCGGAAGGCGCTGAAGCTTTCTTT

clone size: many
V gene: TRBV12-3/TRBV12-4
D gene: .
J gene: TRBJ1-4
CDR3 protein: CASRPSGRSNEKLFF
CDR3 DNA: TGTGCCAGCAGGCCGTCAGGGAGGTCTAATGAAAAACTGTTTTTT

clone size: .
V gene: TRBV11-2
D gene: .
J gene: TRBJ2-1
CDR3 protein: CASSLLLHEQFF
CDR3 DNA: TGTGCCAGCAGCTTATTACTCCATGAGCAGTTCTTC

clone size: .
V gene: TRBV12-3/TRBV12-4
D gene: .
J gene: TRBJ2-3
CDR3 protein: CASSQGLRRSTDTQYF
CDR3 DNA: TGTGCCAGCAGCCAGGGATTGCGACGTAGCACAGATACGCAGTATTTT

clone size: few
V gene: TRBV29-1
D gene: TRBD1
J gene: TRBJ1-2
CDR3 protein: CSVDPPTGGADGYTF
CDR3 DNA: TGCAGCGTTGATCCGCCGACAGGGGGGGCGGATGGCTACACCTTC